This T cell receptor (beta chain) was observed in a study of regulatory T cells in long-lasting Graves disease (dated by TCRdb to the early 2020s). Study-level background: Antithyroid drugs had been taken for less than 3 months by newly diagnosed Graves' disease patients. Persistent Graves' disease patients were compared with newly diagnosed Graves' disease patients by peripheral blood TCR sequencing and RNA sequencing. The study was registered as a clinical trial and conducted in China. A total of about 33 samples were covered by TCR sequencing, comprising some 13 persistent and roughly 20 newly diagnosed Graves' disease patients.

The time point label corresponds to: newly diagnosed GD, antithyroid drugs for less than 3 months. For both TCR sequencing and RNA sequencing, RNA was extracted from PBMCs using TRIzol. The diagnosis of Graves' disease was made according to American Thyroid Association guidelines. Patients were recruited from an endocrinology department in Xi'an, China. Each patient gave around 9 milliliters of peripheral blood, collected in an EDTA anticoagulant tube. Ficoll Paque Plus density gradient separation was used to isolate PBMCs, and no further T cell sorting was performed. An Agilent 2100 Bioanalyzer and agarose gel were used to assess RNA quality, and a NanoDrop 2000 was used to measure RNA concentration. Library preparation employed multiplex PCR. For sequencing, an Illumina HiSeq 4000 was employed. CDR3 regions were amplified by Arm-PCR with iRepertoire HTBI primers to construct TCR beta libraries. Before sequencing, the PCR products went through gel purification. Per the source publication's procedure: Gene usage analysis of CDR3 amino acid clonotypes used the 55 to 65 TRBV and more than 13 TRBJ segments found across samples. COPE and FqMerger were used to merge filtered high-quality paired reads into contigs. BLAST was used to align contigs to the IMGT TRBV, TRBD and TRBJ reference genes, and CDR3 was defined following IMGT. Any clonotype with a frequency above 0.1% was counted as a highly expanded clone. Shannon entropy served as the measure of repertoire diversity, while the Gini coefficient captured V-J evenness. A clonotype was considered public if more than one individual shared it. TCRdb cleaned the public reads at Q25 with fastp, built clones with MiXCR and kept in-frame beta chains. Each entry merges the rows of one CDR3 protein and shows their most common DNA and genes. The V and J calls come from TCRdb's annotation, not from the publication. This sample holds about 530,000 distinct CDR3 sequences; about 16% were observed only once. The ten largest clones add up to approximately 25% of the sample.

The cysteine opens and the phenylalanine closes a CDR3 of 14 amino acids. Only the CDR3 portion is preserved as DNA: 42 bases, with reading frame beginning at the first base. Taken from the germline V gene, the CDR1 and CDR2 loops are ENHRY and SYGVKD. V sheds 8 bases and J sheds 5 bases, leaving 18 bases between their ends. Overall study outcomes, separate from this receptor: The small sample size was acknowledged by the authors as a limitation that may reduce accuracy. Because the primary lesion, thyroid tissue, could not be accessed, the study looked at peripheral blood alone. Sequencing and analysis were limited to the TCR beta chain. Persistent disease showed preferential use of TRBV28, TRBJ1-2 and TRBJ2-5, whereas newly diagnosed disease favored TRBV20-1 and TRBJ2-1. Compared with newly diagnosed patients, persistent Graves' disease patients had lower TCR Shannon entropy and fewer highly expanded clones, which suggests clonal expansion. Persistent patients shared more public clonotypes among themselves (2,741) than newly diagnosed patients did (over 900).

About this clonotype itself: It has no known antigen specificity. There are no base qualities to consult, and no much larger clone falls within one base.

The data also belong to a second study, concerning T cells in Graves' hyperthyroidism and ophthalmopathy. Looking at the second paper: Stable Graves' hyperthyroidism was defined as no progression to ophthalmopathy during 18 months of follow-up. The hyperthyroidism patients were between 18 and 65 years old and newly diagnosed, with a disease duration of less than 2 months. The study excluded patients with uncontrolled infections, other autoimmune diseases, pregnancy or lactation. Diagnoses relied on clinical symptoms, serum thyroxine and TRAb, thyroid ultrasound and orbital computed tomography. For the first round of RT-PCR on the TCR CDR3, the HTBI primer set was used together with the Qiagen OneStep RT-PCR kit. Blood samples also contained most of the expanded thyroid clonotypes (frequency above 0.001), which suggests that blood repertoires may reflect thyroid immune responses. Ophthalmopathy was separated from stable hyperthyroidism by a 13 V-J signature model, with 85% to 90% sensitivity and about 81% specificity obtained in cross-validation and 80%/75% obtained in testing. In validation, the model predicted progression to ophthalmopathy with approximately 71% sensitivity and 72% to 75% specificity, a median of about 6 months before onset. To identify TCR V-J signatures that set the groups apart, the researchers used a discovery cohort of more than 95 patients, made up of 40 to 45 with Graves' ophthalmopathy and around 58 with stable Graves' hyperthyroidism. Prospective prediction of ophthalmopathy was tested in an independent validation cohort consisting of some 18 hyperthyroidism patients and some 17 patients who later progressed to ophthalmopathy. For training and testing, the 100 or so patients in the discovery cohort were randomly divided in a 7:3 ratio. In addition, the study compared T-cell repertoires in thyroid tissue and in blood from about 6 Graves' hyperthyroidism patients. After blood sampling, hyperthyroidism patients were treated with methimazole at a starting dose of 30 mg daily, and ophthalmopathy patients were treated with high-dose intravenous methylprednisolone. The libraries were constructed in a second round of multiplex PCR and then size-selected and purified. The libraries were sequenced on an Illumina HiSeq2000 using paired-end 100 bp reads. SOAPnuke was used to process the raw data, throwing out any read that contained adapters or uncalled bases, had a mean Phred below 15, or lacked an exact constant-primer or identifier match. COPE v1.2.5 was used to merge the high-quality paired reads, and each unique nucleotide sequence was defined as a clonotype. MiTCR v1.1 was used to align the clonotypes against IMGT TRBV, TRBD and TRBJ reference segments. Analysis was restricted to V-J combinations with a frequency above 0.0001, which covered roughly 99% of repertoires. The TCS score was defined as F50 (clonal expansion) divided by E x V (chaos), with BLOSUM62-based TCRdist calculated between CDR3 peptides within each V-J. Welch's t-statistics and random forest reduced fewer than 600 V-J features to 13, which were used in a naive Bayes classifier (R e1071). No statistical method was used to fix the sample size in advance, and group allocation was not hidden from the investigators. The paper reports TCR Vbeta CDR3 sequencing of over 130 peripheral blood samples: 43 ophthalmopathy, under 80 hyperthyroidism and roughly 17 progressor patients.

The chain is encoded by TRBV10-3 joined to TRBJ2-5; perhaps TRBD2 is the D gene, with 6 bases matching. The receptor was isolated from a middle-aged woman with Graves disease. Donor details come from another sample of the same person, matched by shared clones. The source material was peripheral blood mononuclear cells (PBMCs), sampled at new diagnosis, from a patient treated with antithyroid drugs. In nucleotide form, the sequence is TGTGCCATCGGACCGGGACTTGGAGATGAGACCCAGTACTTC. Translated, this gives CAIGPGLGDETQYF.